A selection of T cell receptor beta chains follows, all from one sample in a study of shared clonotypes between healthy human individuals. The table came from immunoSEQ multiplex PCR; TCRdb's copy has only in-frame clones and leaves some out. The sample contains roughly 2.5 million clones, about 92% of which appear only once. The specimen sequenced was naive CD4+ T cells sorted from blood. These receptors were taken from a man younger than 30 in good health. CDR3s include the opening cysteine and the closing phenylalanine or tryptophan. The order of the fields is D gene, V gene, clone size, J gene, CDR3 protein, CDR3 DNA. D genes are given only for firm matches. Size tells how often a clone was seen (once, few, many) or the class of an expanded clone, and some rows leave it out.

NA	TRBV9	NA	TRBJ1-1	CASSTTFDRLDTEAFF	TGTGCCAGCAGCACAACATTCGACAGGCTGGACACTGAAGCTTTCTTT
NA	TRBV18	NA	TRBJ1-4	CASSRGSLEEKLFF	TGTGCCAGCTCACGGGGATCACTCGAAGAAAAACTGTTTTTT
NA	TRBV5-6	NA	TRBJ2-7	CASSGTSSRSFYEQYF	TGTGCCAGCAGCGGGACAAGTTCGCGAAGCTTCTACGAGCAGTACTTC
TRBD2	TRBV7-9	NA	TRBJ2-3	CASSLEGLADTQYF	TGTGCCAGCAGCTTAGAGGGACTAGCAGATACGCAGTATTTT
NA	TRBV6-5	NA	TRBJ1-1	CASSYWANTEAFF	TGTGCCAGCAGTTACTGGGCGAACACTGAAGCTTTCTTT
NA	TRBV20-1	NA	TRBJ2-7	CSASWNRQQYF	TGCAGTGCTAGTTGGAATCGGCAGCAGTACTTC
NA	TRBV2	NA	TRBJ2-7	CAGCGDSYEQYF	TGTGCCGGTTGCGGTGACTCCTACGAGCAGTACTTC
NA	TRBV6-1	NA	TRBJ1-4	CASSEGSVVEKLFF	TGTGCCAGCAGTGAAGGGTCCGTGGTCGAAAAACTGTTTTTT
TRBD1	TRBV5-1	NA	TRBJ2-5	CASRRTGQGQETQYF	TGCGCCAGCCGACGGACAGGACAGGGACAAGAGACCCAGTACTTC
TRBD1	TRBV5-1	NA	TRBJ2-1	CASSAGQGSYNEQFF	TGCGCCAGCAGCGCGGGACAGGGCTCCTACAATGAGCAGTTCTTC
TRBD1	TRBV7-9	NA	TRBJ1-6	CASSYAPTGTNSPLHF	TGTGCCAGCAGCTACGCTCCGACAGGGACAAATTCACCCCTCCACTTT
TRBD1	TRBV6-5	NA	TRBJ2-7	CASSSDRGYEQYF	TGTGCCAGCAGTTCCGACAGGGGCTACGAGCAGTACTTC
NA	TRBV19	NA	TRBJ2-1	CASSSETAGSYNEQFF	TGTGCCAGTAGTTCCGAGACCGCGGGGTCCTACAATGAGCAGTTCTTC
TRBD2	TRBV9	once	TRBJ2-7	CASSKTGTSPYEQYF	TGTGCCAGCAGCAAGACCGGGACTAGCCCGTACGAGCAGTACTTC
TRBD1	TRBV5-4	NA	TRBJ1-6	CASSGGQYNSPLHF	TGTGCCAGCAGCGGGGGACAGTATAATTCACCCCTCCACTTT